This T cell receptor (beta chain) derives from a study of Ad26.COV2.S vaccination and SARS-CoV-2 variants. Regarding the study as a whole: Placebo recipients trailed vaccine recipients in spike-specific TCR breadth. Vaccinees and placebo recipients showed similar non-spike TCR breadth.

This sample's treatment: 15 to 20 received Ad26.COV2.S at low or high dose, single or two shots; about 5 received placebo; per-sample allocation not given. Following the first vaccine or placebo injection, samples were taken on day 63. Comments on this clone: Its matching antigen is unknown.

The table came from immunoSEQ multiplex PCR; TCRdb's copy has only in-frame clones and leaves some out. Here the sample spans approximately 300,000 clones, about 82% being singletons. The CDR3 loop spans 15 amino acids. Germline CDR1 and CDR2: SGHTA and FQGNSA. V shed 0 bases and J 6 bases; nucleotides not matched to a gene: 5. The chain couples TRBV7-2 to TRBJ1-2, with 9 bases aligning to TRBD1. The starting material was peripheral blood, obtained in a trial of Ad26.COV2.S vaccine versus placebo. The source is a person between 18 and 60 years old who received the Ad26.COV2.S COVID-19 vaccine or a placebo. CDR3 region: CASSLARTGVDGYTF. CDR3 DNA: TGTGCCAGCAGCTTAGCTCGGACAGGGGTTGATGGCTACACCTTC.